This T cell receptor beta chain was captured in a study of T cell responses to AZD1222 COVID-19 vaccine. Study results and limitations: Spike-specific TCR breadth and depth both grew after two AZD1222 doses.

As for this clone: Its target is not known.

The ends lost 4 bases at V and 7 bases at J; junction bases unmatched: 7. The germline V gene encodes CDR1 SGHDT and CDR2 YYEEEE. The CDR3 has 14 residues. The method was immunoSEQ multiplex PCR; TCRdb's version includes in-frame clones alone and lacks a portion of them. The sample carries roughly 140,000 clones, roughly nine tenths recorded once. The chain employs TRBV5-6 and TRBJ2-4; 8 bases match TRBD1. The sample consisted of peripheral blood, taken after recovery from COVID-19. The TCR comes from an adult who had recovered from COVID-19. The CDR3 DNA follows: TGTGCCAGCAGCGAGACAGGGGTGGATAACATTCAGTACTTC. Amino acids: CASSETGVDNIQYF.